The rows below give T cell receptor beta chains drawn from one sample of a study of T cell responses to AZD1222 COVID-19 vaccine. Using immunoSEQ multiplex PCR, the repertoire was profiled, and TCRdb retains in-frame clones only, with some absent. The repertoire includes roughly 70,000 clones, roughly 85% of them detected once, and roughly 6% sits in the top ten. The source material was peripheral blood, sampled 28 days after the second AZD1222 dose. The source of these receptors is an adult who received the AZD1222 COVID-19 vaccine. CDR3s include the opening cysteine and the closing phenylalanine or tryptophan. Each record gives: J gene, clone size, V gene, D gene, CDR3 protein, CDR3 DNA. A D gene is named only where the DNA matches it firmly. Not every row has a clone size; where given, it reads once, few, many or a size class.

j_call: TRBJ2-1
clone_size: -
v_call: TRBV15
d_call: -
cdr3_aa: CATSRPRQVGYNEQFF
cdr3_nt: TGTGCCACCAGCAGACCTCGACAGGTCGGCTACAATGAGCAGTTCTTC

j_call: TRBJ1-1
clone_size: -
v_call: TRBV7-2
d_call: -
cdr3_aa: CASSPRSGAAQAFF
cdr3_nt: TGTGCCAGCAGCCCACGATCAGGGGCGGCCCAAGCTTTCTTT

j_call: TRBJ2-7
clone_size: -
v_call: TRBV5-1
d_call: TRBD2
cdr3_aa: CASSSAGLAEISSYEQYF
cdr3_nt: TGCGCCAGCAGCTCGGCGGGACTAGCGGAGATAAGCTCCTACGAGCAGTACTTC

j_call: TRBJ2-7
clone_size: -
v_call: TRBV5-1
d_call: TRBD1
cdr3_aa: CASSIGTGGNEQYF
cdr3_nt: TGCGCCAGCAGCATTGGGACAGGCGGGAACGAGCAGTACTTC

j_call: TRBJ2-7
clone_size: few
v_call: TRBV3-1/TRBV3-2
d_call: -
cdr3_aa: CASSRGSSYEQYF
cdr3_nt: TGTGCCAGCAGCCGCGGTTCCTCCTACGAGCAGTACTTC

j_call: TRBJ2-7
clone_size: -
v_call: TRBV9
d_call: -
cdr3_aa: CASSQTLAGVKNYEQYF
cdr3_nt: TGTGCCAGCAGCCAAACCCTGGCAGGGGTTAAGAACTACGAGCAGTACTTC

j_call: TRBJ1-2
clone_size: -
v_call: TRBV6-5
d_call: -
cdr3_aa: CASSYPSPGGRYGYTF
cdr3_nt: TGTGCCAGCAGTTACCCCTCCCCGGGGGGCCGGTATGGCTACACCTTC

j_call: TRBJ2-7
clone_size: -
v_call: TRBV6-5
d_call: TRBD1
cdr3_aa: CASRFEDRANEQYF
cdr3_nt: TGTGCCAGCAGATTCGAGGACAGGGCGAACGAGCAGTACTTC

j_call: TRBJ1-1
clone_size: -
v_call: TRBV9
d_call: -
cdr3_aa: CASSVGGDTEAFF
cdr3_nt: TGTGCCAGCAGCGTAGGAGGGGACACTGAAGCTTTCTTT

j_call: TRBJ1-5
clone_size: -
v_call: TRBV30
d_call: -
cdr3_aa: CAWGDGHNQPQHF
cdr3_nt: TGTGCCTGGGGGGACGGTCACAATCAGCCCCAGCATTTT

j_call: TRBJ1-1
clone_size: -
v_call: TRBV6-5
d_call: -
cdr3_aa: CASSYSIGANTEAFF
cdr3_nt: TGTGCCAGCAGTTACTCGATCGGGGCAAACACTGAAGCTTTCTTT

j_call: TRBJ1-1
clone_size: once
v_call: TRBV7-8
d_call: -
cdr3_aa: CASSLVGETEAFF
cdr3_nt: TGTGCCAGCAGCTTAGTTGGGGAGACTGAAGCTTTCTTT

j_call: TRBJ2-7
clone_size: few
v_call: TRBV27
d_call: -
cdr3_aa: CASRTGGGEQYF
cdr3_nt: TGTGCCAGCAGGACTGGAGGGGGCGAGCAGTACTTC

j_call: TRBJ2-3
clone_size: -
v_call: TRBV4-2
d_call: TRBD2
cdr3_aa: CASSQSVSGLASTDTQYF
cdr3_nt: TGTGCCAGCAGCCAAAGCGTCTCGGGACTAGCGAGCACAGATACGCAGTATTTT

j_call: TRBJ1-2
clone_size: -
v_call: TRBV19
d_call: -
cdr3_aa: CASSIDGENYGYTF
cdr3_nt: TGTGCCAGTAGTATAGACGGGGAAAACTATGGCTACACCTTC

j_call: TRBJ1-5
clone_size: -
v_call: TRBV6-1
d_call: TRBD1
cdr3_aa: CASSDKQGAKQPQHF
cdr3_nt: TGTGCCAGCAGTGACAAACAGGGGGCAAAACAGCCCCAGCATTTT

j_call: TRBJ1-1
clone_size: -
v_call: TRBV15
d_call: -
cdr3_aa: CATSRGEGSGRAEAFF
cdr3_nt: TGTGCCACCAGCAGAGGTGAAGGATCCGGAAGGGCTGAAGCTTTCTTT

j_call: TRBJ2-2
clone_size: -
v_call: TRBV5-1
d_call: TRBD2
cdr3_aa: CASSLGPSGVNTGELFF
cdr3_nt: TGCGCCAGCAGCTTGGGGCCTAGCGGGGTGAACACCGGGGAGCTGTTTTTT

j_call: TRBJ1-6
clone_size: -
v_call: TRBV18
d_call: TRBD1
cdr3_aa: CASSQDRDAYNSPLHF
cdr3_nt: TGTGCCAGCTCACAGGACAGGGACGCCTATAATTCACCCCTCCACTTT

j_call: TRBJ2-5
clone_size: -
v_call: TRBV7-2
d_call: TRBD2
cdr3_aa: CASSLDIGGEETQYF
cdr3_nt: TGTGCCAGCAGCTTAGACATCGGGGGGGAGGAGACCCAGTACTTC

j_call: TRBJ2-7
clone_size: once
v_call: TRBV11-3
d_call: -
cdr3_aa: CASSLDPHEQYF
cdr3_nt: TGTGCCAGCAGCTTAGACCCCCACGAGCAGTACTTC

j_call: TRBJ2-5
clone_size: -
v_call: TRBV5-4
d_call: -
cdr3_aa: CASSLVPGAGETQYF
cdr3_nt: TGTGCCAGCAGCTTGGTGCCAGGGGCTGGGGAGACCCAGTACTTC

j_call: TRBJ2-1
clone_size: few
v_call: TRBV2
d_call: TRBD2
cdr3_aa: CASSETSGGREQFF
cdr3_nt: TGTGCCAGCAGTGAGACTAGCGGGGGACGTGAGCAGTTCTTC

j_call: TRBJ2-3
clone_size: few
v_call: TRBV13
d_call: -
cdr3_aa: CATPRYTDTQYF
cdr3_nt: TGTGCCACCCCCCGCTACACAGATACGCAGTATTTT

j_call: TRBJ1-2
clone_size: -
v_call: TRBV4-1
d_call: -
cdr3_aa: CASSQEWGFNYGYTF
cdr3_nt: TGCGCCAGCAGCCAAGAATGGGGTTTTAACTATGGCTACACCTTC

j_call: TRBJ1-4
clone_size: -
v_call: TRBV12-3/TRBV12-4
d_call: -
cdr3_aa: CASSLGQRLFF
cdr3_nt: TGTGCCAGCAGTTTGGGCCAGAGATTGTTTTTT

j_call: TRBJ2-7
clone_size: few
v_call: TRBV6-1
d_call: -
cdr3_aa: CASSEGLSYEQYF
cdr3_nt: TGTGCCAGCAGTGAGGGACTCTCCTACGAGCAGTACTTC

j_call: TRBJ2-2
clone_size: -
v_call: TRBV12-3/TRBV12-4
d_call: -
cdr3_aa: CASSLDRQVLFF
cdr3_nt: TGTGCCAGCAGTTTAGATAGGCAGGTGCTGTTTTTT

j_call: TRBJ1-5
clone_size: -
v_call: TRBV18
d_call: -
cdr3_aa: CASSPYSNQPQHF
cdr3_nt: TGTGCCAGCTCACCGTATAGCAATCAGCCCCAGCATTTT

j_call: TRBJ2-2
clone_size: -
v_call: TRBV11-3
d_call: -
cdr3_aa: CASTRGGLLNTGELFF
cdr3_nt: TGTGCCAGCACCCGAGGGGGACTTCTGAACACCGGGGAGCTGTTTTTT

j_call: TRBJ2-4
clone_size: -
v_call: TRBV7-9
d_call: TRBD1
cdr3_aa: CASSPGTGGTKNIQYF
cdr3_nt: TGTGCCAGCAGCCCCGGGACAGGGGGCACCAAAAACATTCAGTACTTC

j_call: TRBJ1-1
clone_size: -
v_call: TRBV29-1
d_call: -
cdr3_aa: CSVAGTKGDTEAFF
cdr3_nt: TGCAGCGTTGCTGGCACCAAGGGGGACACTGAAGCTTTCTTT

j_call: TRBJ1-6
clone_size: -
v_call: TRBV28
d_call: -
cdr3_aa: CATLAGNNSPLHF
cdr3_nt: TGTGCCACCCTAGCCGGGAATAATTCACCCCTCCACTTT

j_call: TRBJ1-1
clone_size: few
v_call: TRBV6-5
d_call: -
cdr3_aa: CASSPRLFENTEAFF
cdr3_nt: TGTGCCAGCAGCCCCAGGCTCTTTGAGAACACTGAAGCTTTCTTT

j_call: TRBJ2-2
clone_size: -
v_call: TRBV18
d_call: -
cdr3_aa: CASSPPSLANTGELFF
cdr3_nt: TGTGCCAGCTCACCACCGAGTCTTGCGAACACCGGGGAGCTGTTTTTT

j_call: TRBJ2-1
clone_size: -
v_call: TRBV4-2
d_call: -
cdr3_aa: CASSQVVGGGTVEQFF
cdr3_nt: TGTGCCAGCAGCCAAGTCGTTGGCGGGGGGACAGTGGAGCAGTTCTTC

j_call: TRBJ2-1
clone_size: -
v_call: TRBV4-3
d_call: -
cdr3_aa: CASSQDTQGWDNEQFF
cdr3_nt: TGCGCCAGCAGCCAAGATACCCAGGGTTGGGACAATGAGCAGTTCTTC

j_call: TRBJ1-4
clone_size: -
v_call: TRBV3-1/TRBV3-2
d_call: -
cdr3_aa: CASSQGGVDEKLFF
cdr3_nt: TGTGCCAGCAGCCAAGGGGGGGTTGATGAAAAACTGTTTTTT

j_call: TRBJ1-5
clone_size: -
v_call: TRBV6-5
d_call: -
cdr3_aa: CASRGLGNQPQHF
cdr3_nt: TGTGCCAGCAGGGGGCTCGGCAATCAGCCCCAGCATTTT

j_call: TRBJ1-5
clone_size: -
v_call: TRBV6-1
d_call: -
cdr3_aa: CASSVGFRGGKGNQPQHF
cdr3_nt: TGTGCCAGCAGTGTAGGGTTTAGGGGTGGAAAGGGCAATCAGCCCCAGCATTTT

j_call: TRBJ1-2
clone_size: -
v_call: TRBV19
d_call: -
cdr3_aa: CASRPGTDYGYTF
cdr3_nt: TGTGCCAGTAGGCCAGGGACCGACTATGGCTACACCTTC